The present TCR beta chain was sequenced within a study of blood T cell repertoires in COVID-19. On the study more broadly: The United States, Italy and Spain were the sources of the acute and convalescent COVID-19 samples. Nucleic acid was either cDNA or gDNA, and it came from T cells, B-cell-depleted T cells, or PBMCs.

In the source study's methods: Reference gene primer amplification gave estimated nucleated cell counts. Repertoires were generated with immunoSEQ multiplex PCR, while TCRdb's copy carries only in-frame clones and drops some. The V and J calls and clone size come from that table; D and trimming were worked out from the DNA. The sample yields some 26,000 clones, around 85% seen once. The source material was peripheral blood. This clonotype originated in a human donor with active COVID-19. The donor label of this sample is uncertain.

The CDR3 nucleotides are TGTGCCAGCAGTTTAACCACTTATGGCTACACCTTC. Protein product: CASSLTTYGYTF. J is TRBJ1-2 and V is TRBV12-3 or TRBV12-4; D uncertain. V lost 2 bases, J lost 5 bases, and 6 bases lay in between. This CDR3 spans 12 amino acids.